This section outlines one T cell receptor beta chain sequence together with its context. The antigen is undetermined. These data originate in a study of vaccination effects on CD4 cells after COVID-19. Study results and limitations: The study found marked clonal contraction of infection- and vaccine-induced clones late after vaccination.

Produced via immunoSEQ multiplex PCR; TCRdb's table is partial and in-frame only. The sample holds tens of thousands of clones, over 65% seen once. This CDR3 is built from 16 residues. V shed 0 bases and J 4 bases; nucleotides not matched to a gene: 2. Germline CDR1 is KGHSH and CDR2 is LQKENI. Within the ViraFEST assay, antigen-specific CD4+ T cells underwent expansion with viral peptide pools prior to sequencing. Cells that had been cultured for 9 to 10 days were the source of isolated CD4+ T cells. Previously uninfected by SARS-CoV-2, the vaccine recipients also showed negative nucleocapsid antibodies.

This TCR came from a human donor who received a COVID-19 vaccine. The V and J genes are TRBV18 and TRBJ1-5; 11 positions match TRBD1. The sample consisted of CD4+ T cells from PBMCs cultured with HCoV-OC43 spike peptides, taken before COVID-19 vaccination. Noted subset: HCoV-OC43 spike overlapping peptide pool stimulation. CDR3 nucleotide sequence: TGTGCCAGCTCACCACCGGGACAGGGGGTGAATCAGCCCCAGCATTTT. This gives the protein CASSPPGQGVNQPQHF.